This T cell receptor (beta chain) originates from a study of cytomegalovirus exposure and HLA in healthy donors. Study results and caveats: An analysis done earlier found most TCR beta V segments productive about 87% or about 30% of the time. As a later analysis revealed, the rate of TCR association differed by HLA locus, with DRB1 most and HLA-C fewest. Some TCR beta chains (more than 150 of them) were listed as cytomegalovirus-associated.

J was trimmed by 7 bases and V by 5 bases; bases with no gene match: 15. The length of the CDR3 is 16 residues. Germline V CDR1 and CDR2: MGHRA, YSYEKL. With regard to this clone: Its antigen is not known.

The primer mix had 60 Vbeta and 13 Jbeta primers. Measured with immunoSEQ multiplex PCR; TCRdb has only the in-frame clones, and not every one. Its table records 96,000 or so clones. Sequencing input: PBMCs. J is TRBJ1-2 and V is TRBV4-1; 8 nucleotides match TRBD1. The clonotype was recovered from a girl aged 5-17 years in good health and CMV-seropositive. As DNA, the CDR3 is TGCGCCAGCAGCTCTGTTCAACCCAGGGGGCTTAGTGGCTACACCTTC. Its protein product is CASSSVQPRGLSGYTF.